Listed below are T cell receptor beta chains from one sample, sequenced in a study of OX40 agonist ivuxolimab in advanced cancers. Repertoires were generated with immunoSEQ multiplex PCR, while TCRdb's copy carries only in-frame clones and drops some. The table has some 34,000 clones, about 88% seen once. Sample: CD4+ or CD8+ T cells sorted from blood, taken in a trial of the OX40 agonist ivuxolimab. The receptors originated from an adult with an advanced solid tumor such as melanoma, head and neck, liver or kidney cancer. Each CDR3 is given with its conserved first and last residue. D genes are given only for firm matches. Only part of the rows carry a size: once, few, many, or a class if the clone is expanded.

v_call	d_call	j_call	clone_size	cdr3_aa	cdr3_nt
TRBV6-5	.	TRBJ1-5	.	CASSPRQDSNQPQHF	TGTGCCAGCAGCCCTAGACAGGATAGCAATCAGCCCCAGCATTTT
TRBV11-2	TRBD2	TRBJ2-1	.	CASSLEAGDLNEQFF	TGTGCCAGCAGCTTAGAGGCGGGAGATCTGAATGAGCAGTTCTTC
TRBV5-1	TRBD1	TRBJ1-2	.	CASFGQGALRDGYTF	TGCGCCAGCTTCGGACAGGGGGCCTTAAGGGATGGCTACACCTTC
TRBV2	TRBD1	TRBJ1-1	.	CASEGQTEAFF	TGTGCCAGCGAGGGACAGACTGAAGCTTTCTTT
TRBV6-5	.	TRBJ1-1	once	CASSLGMNTEAFF	TGTGCCAGCAGTTTAGGGATGAACACTGAAGCTTTCTTT
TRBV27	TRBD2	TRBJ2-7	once	CASSLVVPAGTSVEQYF	TGTGCCAGCAGTTTGGTTGTTCCCGCCGGGACTAGCGTCGAGCAGTACTTC
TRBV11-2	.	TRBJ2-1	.	CASSKGYNEQFF	TGTGCCAGCAGCAAAGGTTACAATGAGCAGTTCTTC
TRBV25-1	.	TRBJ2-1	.	CASSEATEDEQFF	TGTGCCAGCAGTGAGGCAACGGAGGATGAGCAGTTCTTC
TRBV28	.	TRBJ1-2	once	CATTGEGYGYTF	TGTGCCACCACGGGTGAGGGGTATGGCTACACCTTC
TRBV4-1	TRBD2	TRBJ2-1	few	CASSPSQGLASVEQFF	TGCGCCAGCAGCCCATCACAGGGACTAGCGTCGGTTGAGCAGTTCTTC
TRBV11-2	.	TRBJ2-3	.	CASSSPTSSYMDTQYF	TGTGCCAGCAGCTCGCCCACTAGCTCATACATGGATACGCAGTATTTT
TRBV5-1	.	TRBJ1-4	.	CASIQGRGNEKLFF	TGCGCCAGCATTCAGGGCAGGGGTAATGAAAAACTGTTTTTT
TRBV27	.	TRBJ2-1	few	CASSSRTSTGEQFF	TGTGCCAGCAGTTCCAGGACGAGTACAGGGGAGCAGTTCTTC
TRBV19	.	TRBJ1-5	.	CASSPFGDPGPQHF	TGTGCCAGTAGTCCCTTTGGGGACCCAGGGCCCCAGCATTTT
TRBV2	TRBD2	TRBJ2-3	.	CASNFLYGGAYDTQYF	TGTGCCAGCAACTTCCTGTACGGGGGGGCCTACGATACGCAGTATTTT
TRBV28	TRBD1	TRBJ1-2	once	CASSPSRTGGGYGYTF	TGTGCCAGCAGTCCCTCTCGGACAGGGGGCGGCTATGGCTACACCTTC
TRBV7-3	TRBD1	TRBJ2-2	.	CASSSTGDTGELFF	TGTGCCAGCAGCTCGACAGGGGACACCGGGGAGCTGTTTTTT
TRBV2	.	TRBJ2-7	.	CATGIQSYEQYF	TGTGCTACCGGGATACAGTCTTACGAGCAGTACTTC
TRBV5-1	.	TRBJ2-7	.	CASSLVQGSYEQYF	TGCGCCAGCAGCTTGGTGCAGGGATCCTACGAGCAGTACTTC
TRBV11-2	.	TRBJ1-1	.	CASSGPLGQRMNTEAFF	TGTGCCAGCAGCGGACCGTTAGGACAGCGCATGAACACTGAAGCTTTCTTT
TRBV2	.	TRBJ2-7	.	CASSEGDGSSSYEQYF	TGTGCCAGCAGTGAAGGAGACGGGAGCTCCTCCTACGAGCAGTACTTC
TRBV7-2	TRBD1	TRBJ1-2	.	CASSFRQGAFNGYTF	TGTGCCAGCAGCTTTAGGCAGGGGGCTTTTAATGGCTACACCTTC